What follows is one T cell receptor (beta chain) and its context. The antigen is unknown. The source of the sample is a study of human T cells and chemical hapten exposure. Time point defined: patch test 3, about 24 weeks after DPC sensitization. Treatment in this sample: therapeutic diphenylcyclopropenone sensitization with weekly scalp DPC. In germline, CDR1 is MNHNS, CDR2 SASEGT. The CDR3 is 15 amino acids. With 1 base removed from V and 0 bases from J, the gap between germline ends came to 9 bases. For the library, individual cDNA molecules each received unique molecular identifiers. MiXCR, run by TCRdb on the RACE reads, gives a single entry per CDR3 protein. Of approximately 97,000 distinct CDR3 sequences listed, 27% are singletons. Notes on the study in general: Compared with pre-sensitization or healthy control sets, expanded TCRs clustered more. Sensitization with DPC brought no change to TCRs above 1 in 1000 in frequency. All donors were alopecia patients, so their immunity may differ from that of healthy people.

Sequenced here: whole blood, sampled in connection with sensitization to the hapten diphenylcyclopropenone (DPC). The sequence derives from a man aged 35 to 55 with alopecia areata. Some clones in this sample may be carry-over from other donors' samples. This sequence joins TRBV6-1 and TRBJ1-1, with a weak D call TRBD1 (5 bases). The CDR3 region has the DNA TGTGCCAGCAGTGAAGGGAGAGGGGTGAACACTGAAGCTTTCTTT. Translation gives CASSEGRGVNTEAFF.